Each of the 5 T cell receptor beta chains below was sequenced from the same sample in a study of OX40 agonist ivuxolimab in advanced cancers. Assay: immunoSEQ multiplex PCR; the TCRdb copy retains only in-frame clones and omits some. Here the sample spans 60,000 to 70,000 clones, roughly 90% being singletons. This specimen consisted of CD4+ or CD8+ T cells sorted from blood, obtained in a trial of the OX40 agonist ivuxolimab. These receptors came from an adult with an advanced solid tumor such as melanoma, head and neck, liver or kidney cancer.

The chain couples TRBV30 to TRBJ1-6; D remains unclear. The CDR3 is 12 amino acids. Germline CDR1 and CDR2: GTSNPN and SVGIG (reference sequence). The V and J ends lost 4 bases and 5 bases respectively, with 6 bases between them. The CDR3 sequence: CAWTSDNSPLHF. The CDR3 region has the DNA TGTGCCTGGACTTCAGATAATTCACCCCTCCACTTT.

The chain joins TRBV11-2 to TRBJ1-5; D gene uncertain. Germline V gene lookup returns CDR1 SGHAT and CDR2 FQNNGV. Trimming shortened V by 0 bases and J by 4 bases, and 13 bases separated the two germline ends. CDR3 length equals 16 residues. The CDR3 reads CASSLDRGGLNQPQHF. CDR3 coding DNA: TGTGCCAGCAGCTTAGATCGGGGAGGTTTAAATCAGCCCCAGCATTTT.

The chain combines TRBV6-1 with TRBJ1-1, with D uncertain. There are 14 residues in the CDR3. CDR1 and CDR2 from the germline V gene are MNHNS and SASEGT. V dropped 8 bases and J dropped 2 bases, with 15 bases sitting between them. The CDR3 nucleotides are TGTGCCAGCGCCCACGCCATATTTAACACTGAAGCTTTCTTT. Protein sequence: CASAHAIFNTEAFF.

The chain has TRBV5-1 and TRBJ2-7, with 7 positions matching TRBD1. Per germline, CDR1 SGHRS and CDR2 YFSETQ. This CDR3 is 15 amino acids long. The V segment lost 0 bases and the J segment 6 bases; nucleotides outside the gene matches: 9. The CDR3 here is CASSLATGTAAEQYF. CDR3 bases: TGCGCCAGCAGCTTGGCTACCGGGACAGCGGCCGAGCAGTACTTC.

This clone showed up just a few times. The chain carries TRBV6-1 and TRBJ2-1; a possible D gene is TRBD1 (6 bases). The CDR3 is 13 residues long. Trimming shortened V by 4 bases and J by 9 bases, and 13 bases separated the two germline ends. Germline V lookup: CDR1 MNHNS, CDR2 SASEGT. CDR3 DNA sequence: TGTGCCAGCAGTGGGACACTGACAGGTGAGCAGTTCTTC. Translating it yields CASSGTLTGEQFF.